Sequencing of this T cell receptor beta chain was carried out in a study of T cell responses to AZD1222 COVID-19 vaccine (dated by TCRdb to the early 2020s). For the study in its entirety: TCR sequencing was performed for 230 to 250 trial participants, of whom roughly 200 were given two doses of AZD1222 and approximately 25 were given two doses of MenACWY control vaccine. Trial participants were enrolled by age into subgroups of 18-55, 56-69 and 70-plus years, and about 150, 27 and 61 TCR-sequenced participants, respectively, were included in these subgroups. General study outcomes and caveats: After two AZD1222 doses, both the breadth and the depth of spike-specific TCRs were significantly higher than at day 0 and than in MenACWY recipients. In the small 56-69-year group, the increase in depth fell short of significance, most likely because of low power. Because no day 14 peak-response samples were available, repertoires were characterized only after the peak T cell response. CD4 TCRs associated with the vaccine covered the entire spike protein, and the dominant responses were in regions 160-218 and 743-854. Conclusions about previously exposed vaccinees are limited, since just a handful of AZD1222 recipients were seropositive for SARS-CoV-2 at baseline. Epitopes outside the regions mutated in the B.1.351 and B.1.1.7 variants were reportedly recognized by nearly half of the unique spike-specific TCRs. Participants were mostly white British and included more females than males, and it was suggested by the authors that clonal diversity may have been underestimated.

The CDR3 regions of human TCRbeta chains were subjected to immunosequencing. In the paper's pipeline: Repertoire TCRs were checked for matches against a reference library of SARS-CoV-2-specific TCRs that had been generated using the MIRA antigen-specificity platform. Breadth was defined as the fraction of unique TCRs that were SARS-CoV-2-associated, and depth was defined as the fraction of total T cells that were SARS-CoV-2-associated. Using the MIRA data, each spike-specific TCR was assigned both to the spike region to which the TCR was reactive and to a CD4 or CD8 class. Log10-transformed breadth and depth values were compared by one-way ANOVA with Sidak's multiple comparisons tests. Held by TCRdb, this immuneACCESS table contains in-frame sequences only and omits some clones. Under half of the omission traces to an unresolved V gene where checked; the cause of the rest is unknown. Clone size and V and J calls were adopted from that table, with D and trimming inferred from the DNA. This sample holds about 180,000 clones; about 93% were observed only once. Of the sample, around 0.97% is held by the ten largest clones.

Taken with the paper, the label for time point translates to: about 28 days (+/-7) after the second vaccine dose. The sample's treatment or condition label is to be understood as: meningococcal conjugate vaccine given as trial control. Vaccinee samples were obtained from the UK trials COV001 and COV002, which included a single-blind randomized controlled phase 2/3 trial of AZD1222 (ChAdOx1 nCoV-19) in healthy adults. Trial participant PBMC samples were collected at day 0 and day 28 after the second dose for TCRbeta chain sequencing. In regard to this clone: This receptor's antigen is unknown. Within one base of it there is no much larger clone, and no base qualities were kept.

The CDR3, from cysteine to phenylalanine, totals 14 residues. Of all the DNA, just the CDR3 is kept, 42 bases in frame from base 1. CDR1 is given as KGHSH and CDR2 as LQKENI, both from the germline V gene. At the junction V is shortened by 1 base and J by 6 bases; bases outside the gene matches: 4. This TCR was recovered from an adult who received the MenACWY meningococcal vaccine as a control. The source material was peripheral blood, sampled 28 days after the second dose of the MenACWY control vaccine. Here the chain combines TRBV18 and TRBJ1-2; TRBD1 agrees with 8 junctional bases. The CDR3 is CASSPRTGIDGYTF. The DNA sequence is as follows: TGTGCCAGCTCACCACGGACAGGGATTGATGGCTACACCTTC. The CDR3 plus the reference TRBV18 and TRBJ1-2 genes for the other parts give the full variable domain: NAGVMQNPRHLVRRRGQEARLRCSPMKGHSHVYWYRQLPEEGLKFMVYLQKENIIDESGMPKERFSAEFPKEGPSILRIQQVVRGDSAAYFCASSPRTGIDGYTFGSGTRLTVV.